One sample yielded the 28 T cell receptor beta chains listed below, sequenced in a study of OX40 agonist ivuxolimab in advanced cancers. Method: immunoSEQ multiplex PCR; TCRdb's copy keeps in-frame clones and lacks some. The sample has 75,000 to 100,000 clones, around 80% seen once. The specimen was CD4+ or CD8+ T cells sorted from blood, collected in a trial of the OX40 agonist ivuxolimab. These receptors came from an adult with an advanced solid tumor such as melanoma, head and neck, liver or kidney cancer.

V and J are TRBV5-1 and TRBJ2-1; D could derive from TRBD1 or TRBD2 (5 bases each). CDR1 and CDR2 from the germline V gene are SGHRS and YFSETQ. V dropped 0 bases and J dropped 3 bases, with 10 bases sitting between them. The CDR3 is made up of 15 amino acids. The CDR3 spells CASSLAGDRYNEQFF. Written as DNA, the CDR3 is TGCGCCAGCAGCTTGGCCGGGGACCGCTACAATGAGCAGTTCTTC.

The V call is TRBV7-2, the J call TRBJ2-1; the match to TRBD2 covers 15 bases. Trimming cost V 5 bases and J 6 bases; bases outside gene matches: 5. Germline V lookup: CDR1 SGHTA, CDR2 FQGNSA. This CDR3 contains 16 residues. The CDR3 region has the DNA TGTGCCAGCAGCCGGGGACTAGCGGGGGGCCCCAATGAGCAGTTCTTC. Its protein product is CASSRGLAGGPNEQFF.

CDR3: CASSEFERTGGGYTF. Here the CDR3 DNA reads TGTGCCAGCAGTGAATTCGAGCGGACAGGGGGCGGCTACACCTTC. The chain combines TRBV6-1 with TRBJ1-2; 11 bases align to TRBD1. Germline lookup yields CDR1 MNHNS and CDR2 SASEGT. The CDR3 loop spans 15 amino acids. The V segment lost 2 bases and the J segment 8 bases; nucleotides outside the gene matches: 7.

The chain uses TRBV2 and TRBJ1-3; TRBD1 might be the D (5 bases). This CDR3 contains 15 residues. Germline V gene data show CDR1 as SNHLY and CDR2 as FYNNEI. The V gene lost 6 bases and the J gene lost 1 base, with 13 bases spanning the gap. The CDR3 DNA sequence: TGTGCCAGCAGGAGGGGTGATTCTTCTGGAAACACCATATATTTT. It encodes CASRRGDSSGNTIYF.

The chain carries TRBV7-9 and TRBJ1-5, with TRBD1 identical over 9 bases. V shed 3 bases and J 0 bases; nucleotides not matched to a gene: 9. Germline V gene sequence: CDR1 SEHNR, CDR2 FQNEAQ (reference sequence). This CDR3 is 18 amino acids long. The CDR3 region has the DNA TGTGCCAGCAGCTTTGCTGGACAGGGGCCCCTTAGCAATCAGCCCCAGCATTTT. This codes for CASSFAGQGPLSNQPQHF.

The chain carries TRBV29-1 and TRBJ2-3, with 8 bases that match TRBD2. The length of the CDR3 is 15 residues. Germline values: CDR1 SQVTM, CDR2 ANQGSEA. V dropped 3 bases and J dropped 1; count of bases not matched to a gene: 6. The DNA of the CDR3 is TGCAGCGTTGATACTAGCGGTACGCGCACAGATACGCAGTATTTT. It yields the protein CSVDTSGTRTDTQYF.

This chain connects TRBV11-2 to TRBJ2-5, with D uncertain. The CDR3 sequence is 15 residues long. With 5 bases removed from V and 3 bases from J, the gap between germline ends came to 16 bases. CDR1 is SGHAT and CDR2 is FQNNGV in the germline V gene. This chain's CDR3 is CASSPGQVWEETQYF. The CDR3 coding sequence is TGTGCCAGCAGCCCGGGCCAGGTTTGGGAAGAGACCCAGTACTTC.

This chain joins TRBV11-2 and TRBJ2-3; D may be TRBD1 or TRBD2 (5 bases each). The V end lost 0 bases, the J end lost 2 bases, and 9 bases lay between the germline ends. Germline loops: CDR1 SGHAT, CDR2 FQNNGV. The CDR3 consists of 15 residues. CDR3 region: CASSLDPGATDTQYF. CDR3 DNA: TGTGCCAGCAGCTTAGATCCCGGGGCCACAGATACGCAGTATTTT.

The CDR3 here is CASSQDPGEVRGYTF. As DNA, the CDR3 is TGTGCCAGCAGCCAAGATCCGGGTGAAGTGCGTGGCTACACCTTC. This chain connects TRBV4-2 to TRBJ1-2; D uncertain. V was shortened by 0 bases and J by 7 bases, with 15 bases between the two germline ends. Germline loops: CDR1 LGHNA, CDR2 YNFKEQ. CDR3 length: 15 amino acids.

The genes are TRBV30 and TRBJ2-2; 9 nucleotides align to TRBD2. This CDR3 has 18 amino acids. After removal of 3 bases from V and 1 base from J, the junction contained 12 bases not matched to a gene. Germline V lookup: CDR1 GTSNPN, CDR2 SVGIG (reference sequence). CDR3 residues: CAWSPPIAGDLNTGELFF. DNA for the CDR3: TGTGCCTGGAGCCCCCCAATAGCGGGGGACTTGAACACCGGGGAGCTGTTTTTT.

The chain employs TRBV7-3 and TRBJ2-1, with TRBD2 identical over 10 bases. V shed 5 bases, J shed 2 bases, and the junction held 6 bases outside the gene matches. Per the germline V gene, CDR1 is SGHTA and CDR2 is FQGTGA. CDR3 length: 16 residues. The CDR3 loop reads CASSPIAGGAYNEQFF. In nucleotides, the CDR3 is TGTGCCAGCAGCCCCATAGCGGGGGGCGCCTACAATGAGCAGTTCTTC. Drawing the rest from reference TRBV7-3 and TRBJ2-1, the complete variable domain is GAGVSQTPSNKVTEKGKYVELRCDPISGHTALYWYRQSLGQGPEFLIYFQGTGAADDSGLPNDRFFAVRPEGSVSTLKIQRTERGDSAVYLCASSPIAGGAYNEQFFGPGTRLTVL.

The V gene is TRBV4-2, the J gene TRBJ1-1; D is possibly TRBD1 (5 bases). V was pared by 5 bases and J by 7 bases, with 11 bases between. The length of the CDR3 is 12 residues. Germline CDR1 and CDR2: LGHNA and YNFKEQ. The CDR3 sequence is CASSWGPLEAFF. The CDR3 DNA follows: TGTGCCAGCAGCTGGGGACCACTTGAAGCTTTCTTT.

The rearrangement joins TRBV18 to TRBJ2-3; 7 positions agree with TRBD2. There are 15 residues in the CDR3. CDR1 and CDR2 (germline): KGHSH, LQKENI. V shed 6 bases and J 2 bases; nucleotides not matched to a gene: 8. CDR3 sequence: CASSYPGLTTDTQYF. The CDR3 DNA follows: TGTGCCAGCTCCTACCCGGGACTAACCACAGATACGCAGTATTTT.

The gene calls are TRBV7-6 and TRBJ2-1; D is ambiguous. From germline, CDR1 is SGHVS and CDR2 FNYEAQ. The CDR3 runs 12 residues. V lost 1 base and J 7 bases, leaving 5 bases between the germline ends. CDR3 sequence: CASSLVGNEQFF. The CDR3 DNA sequence: TGTGCCAGCAGCTTAGTGGGAAATGAGCAGTTCTTC.

In this sample, this clone turned up once. For the CDR3, the DNA is TGCAGCGCCGTGGCCGGGGTAGGGGAGCAGTTCTTC. Protein sequence: CSAVAGVGEQFF. The V gene is TRBV29-1, the J gene TRBJ2-1, with D possibly TRBD2 on 5 matching bases. Germline V gene sequence: CDR1 SQVTM, CDR2 ANQGSEA. Trimming cost V 7 bases and J 10 bases, with 17 bases left between them. The CDR3 has 12 residues.

The rearrangement joins TRBV7-8 to TRBJ2-5, with unresolved D. CDR3 length equals 14 residues. Germline V gene data show CDR1 as SGHVS and CDR2 as FQNEAQ. V was cut by 4 bases and J by 5 bases, with 14 bases left in between. The CDR3 sequence is CASSYFALRETQYF. The CDR3 DNA sequence: TGTGCCAGCAGCTATTTTGCTCTCCGGGAGACCCAGTACTTC.

This chain links TRBV25-1 with TRBJ1-4; the match to TRBD1 covers 7 bases. The CDR3 length is 15 residues. Unmatched junction bases numbered 3, after V lost 4 bases and J lost 1 base. Germline V gene lookup returns CDR1 MGHDK and CDR2 SYGVNS. For the CDR3, the DNA is TGTGCCAGCAGTGCCACAGGGGTAACTAATGAAAAACTGTTTTTT. This translates into CASSATGVTNEKLFF.

The rearrangement joins TRBV5-1 to TRBJ1-6, with 9 bases identical to TRBD1. V was clipped by 0 bases and J by 8 bases; unmatched bases: 3. The CDR3 has 15 residues. In germline, CDR1 is SGHRS, CDR2 YFSETQ. CDR3 region: CASSLAQGAYSPLHF. The CDR3 nucleotides read TGCGCCAGCAGCTTGGCACAGGGGGCTTATTCACCCCTCCACTTT.

The rearrangement uses TRBV4-1 and TRBJ2-4; D is undetermined. Germline CDR1 and CDR2: MGHRA and YSYEKL. V was cut by 0 bases and J by 0 bases, with 15 bases left in between. The CDR3 spans 18 residues. The CDR3 nucleotides read TGCGCCAGCAGCCAAGAACATCCGCAAGTAGTAGCCAAAAACATTCAGTACTTC. As protein: CASSQEHPQVVAKNIQYF.

This chain uses TRBV12-5 with TRBJ2-1; 9 bases line up with TRBD1. J lost 2 bases, V lost 6 bases, and 5 bases had no gene match. The CDR3 has 15 residues. Germline V gene lookup returns CDR1 LGHNT and CDR2 FRNRAP. CDR3 protein: CASGAGQGTYNEQFF. CDR3 sequence (DNA): TGTGCTAGTGGAGCGGGACAGGGAACCTACAATGAGCAGTTCTTC.

This sequence joins TRBV19 and TRBJ2-3; unclear D gene. This CDR3 has 13 residues. V dropped 4 bases and J dropped 1 base, with 6 bases sitting between them. Germline V gene sequence: CDR1 LNHDA, CDR2 SQIVND (reference sequence). The CDR3 nucleotides are TGTGCCAGTAGTAAGGTGGGCACAGATACGCAGTATTTT. Translated, it gives CASSKVGTDTQYF.

The gene calls are TRBV12-5 and TRBJ1-5; possible D gene TRBD1, 5 bases. Germline V gives CDR1 LGHNT, CDR2 FRNRAP. V shed 4 bases and J shed 1 base, with 5 bases lying between them. CDR3 length equals 13 residues. For the CDR3, the DNA is TGTGCTAGTGGTTGGGGGAGCAATCAGCCCCAGCATTTT. This codes for CASGWGSNQPQHF.

The chain recombines TRBV7-2 with TRBJ1-1; D gene ambiguous. The germline V and J ends were trimmed by 1 base and 0 bases, with 6 bases remaining between them. The CDR3 totals 14 residues. Germline V gene lookup returns CDR1 SGHTA and CDR2 FQGNSA. CDR3 sequence: CASSLVGLNTEAFF. For the CDR3, the DNA is TGTGCCAGCAGCTTAGTCGGGCTGAACACTGAAGCTTTCTTT.

J is TRBJ1-2 and V is TRBV5-5; TRBD1 might be the D (5 bases). The CDR3 consists of 15 residues. V gave up 0 bases and J gave up 6 bases, with 15 bases separating them. CDR1 and CDR2 (germline): SGHKS, YYEKEE (reference sequence). Here the CDR3 DNA reads TGTGCCAGCAGCTTGGCCGGGCAGGGACGGAATGGCTACACCTTC. Translation: CASSLAGQGRNGYTF.

This clone turned up a few times. The chain uses TRBV2 and TRBJ1-5; 7 nucleotides align to TRBD1. The V segment lost 5 bases and the J segment 0 bases; nucleotides outside the gene matches: 4. Germline CDR1 SNHLY, CDR2 FYNNEI. The CDR3 contains 15 residues. In nucleotides, the CDR3 is TGTGCCAGCAGTCCGGGACAGTATAGCAATCAGCCCCAGCATTTT. Translating gives CASSPGQYSNQPQHF. Together with reference TRBV2 and TRBJ1-5, the CDR3 gives the full variable domain: EPEVTQTPSHQVTQMGQEVILRCVPISNHLYFYWYRQILGQKVEFLVSFYNNEISEKSEIFDDQFSVERPDGSNFTLKIRSTKLEDSAMYFCASSPGQYSNQPQHFGDGTRLSIL.

In its sample, this clone was seen a few times. This sequence joins TRBV18 and TRBJ2-1; D gene unclear. The CDR3 totals 13 residues. The germline V and J ends were trimmed by 1 base and 7 bases, with 8 bases remaining between them. Germline V gene sequence: CDR1 KGHSH, CDR2 LQKENI. This chain's CDR3 is CASSPLVGNEQFF. CDR3 sequence (DNA): TGTGCCAGCTCACCACTAGTGGGGAATGAGCAGTTCTTC. Looking up the rest from reference TRBV18 and TRBJ2-1 gives the full variable domain: NAGVMQNPRHLVRRRGQEARLRCSPMKGHSHVYWYRQLPEEGLKFMVYLQKENIIDESGMPKERFSAEFPKEGPSILRIQQVVRGDSAAYFCASSPLVGNEQFFGPGTRLTVL.

The chain is built from TRBV5-1 and TRBJ2-3; D is ambiguous. CDR3 length: 12 residues. V was cut by 4 bases and J by 2 bases, with 5 bases left in between. Germline values: CDR1 SGHRS, CDR2 YFSETQ. Here the CDR3 DNA reads TGCGCCAGCAGCAATCCCACAGATACGCAGTATTTT. Encoded protein: CASSNPTDTQYF.

J is TRBJ2-7 and V is TRBV6-1; D call uncertain. Germline V gene data show CDR1 as MNHNS and CDR2 as SASEGT. V gave up 4 bases and J gave up 4 bases, with 23 bases separating them. The CDR3 covers 17 residues. The CDR3 protein is CASSGLGRAESDYEQYF. CDR3 nucleotide sequence: TGTGCCAGCAGTGGGTTGGGTAGGGCGGAATCGGATTACGAGCAGTACTTC.